This T cell receptor (beta chain) came from a study of monozygotic twins with inflammatory bowel disease. The V gene's germline CDR1 is KGHSH and CDR2 LQKENI. CDR3 length equals 15 residues. Points from the study as a whole: Repertoires of patients may have been made more variable by differing immunosuppressive treatments.

A word on this clonotype: The antigen is undetermined.

TCRdb reprocessed the 5' RACE reads; each CDR3 protein has one entry and no DNA is given. The table for this sample gives about 300,000 distinct CDR3 sequences. The chain combines TRBV18 with TRBJ2-2. The specimen sequenced was blood. This sequence was found in a human donor with ulcerative colitis or Crohn's disease, or a healthy co-twin of an affected twin (not recorded which). This CDR3 reads CASSPVTANTGELFF.